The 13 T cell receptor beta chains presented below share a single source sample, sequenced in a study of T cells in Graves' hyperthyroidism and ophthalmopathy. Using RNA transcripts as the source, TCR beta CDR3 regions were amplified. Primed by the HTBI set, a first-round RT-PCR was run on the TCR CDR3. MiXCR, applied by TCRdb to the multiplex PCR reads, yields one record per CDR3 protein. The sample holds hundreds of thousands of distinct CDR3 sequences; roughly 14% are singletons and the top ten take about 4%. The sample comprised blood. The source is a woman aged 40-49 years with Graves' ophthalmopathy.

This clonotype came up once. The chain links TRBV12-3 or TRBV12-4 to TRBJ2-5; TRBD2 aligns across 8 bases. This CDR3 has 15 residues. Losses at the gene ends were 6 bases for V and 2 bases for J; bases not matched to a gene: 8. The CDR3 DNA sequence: TGTGCCAGCAGGAGCGGGAGTGGATATCAAGAGACCCAGTACTTC. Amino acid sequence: CASRSGSGYQETQYF.

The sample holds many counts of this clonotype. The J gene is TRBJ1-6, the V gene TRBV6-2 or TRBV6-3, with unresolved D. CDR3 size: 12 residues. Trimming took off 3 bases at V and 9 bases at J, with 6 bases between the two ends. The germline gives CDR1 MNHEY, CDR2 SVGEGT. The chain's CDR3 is CASSYRSSPLHF. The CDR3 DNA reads TGTGCCAGCAGTTATAGATCTTCACCCCTCCACTTT.

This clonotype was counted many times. As DNA, the CDR3 is TGTGCCAGCAGTGAATTCCGGACACCAGACCGTTATCAGCCCCAGCATTTT. This encodes CASSEFRTPDRYQPQHF. This chain joins TRBV2 and TRBJ1-5, with a possible D match to TRBD1 (5 bases). This CDR3 contains 17 residues. Germline CDR1 reads SNHLY; CDR2 reads FYNNEI. Between the trimmed V and J ends, which lost 2 bases and 5 bases, there was a span of 19 bases.

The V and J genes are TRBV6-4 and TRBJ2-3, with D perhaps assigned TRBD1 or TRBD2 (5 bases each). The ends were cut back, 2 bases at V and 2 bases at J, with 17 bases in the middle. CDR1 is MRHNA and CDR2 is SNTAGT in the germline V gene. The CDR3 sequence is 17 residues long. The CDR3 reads CASSDKKPGTHTDTQYF. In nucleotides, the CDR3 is TGTGCCAGCAGTGACAAGAAACCCGGGACGCACACAGATACGCAGTATTTT.

CDR3 amino acids: CASSIQYKSNQPQHF. CDR3 coding DNA: TGTGCCAGTAGTATTCAATACAAAAGCAATCAGCCCCAGCATTTT. This chain connects TRBV19 to TRBJ1-5, with D unresolved. The CDR3 runs 15 residues. Germline loops: CDR1 LNHDA, CDR2 SQIVND (reference sequence). V lost 3 bases to trimming and J lost 1 base, with 10 bases between them.

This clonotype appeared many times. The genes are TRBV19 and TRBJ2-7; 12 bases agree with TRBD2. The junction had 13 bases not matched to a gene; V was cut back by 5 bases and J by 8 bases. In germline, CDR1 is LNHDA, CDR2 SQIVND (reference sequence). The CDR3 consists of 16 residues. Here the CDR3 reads CASSPRLAGGPSQQYF. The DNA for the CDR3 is TGTGCCAGTAGTCCCAGGCTAGCGGGAGGGCCCAGCCAGCAGTACTTC.

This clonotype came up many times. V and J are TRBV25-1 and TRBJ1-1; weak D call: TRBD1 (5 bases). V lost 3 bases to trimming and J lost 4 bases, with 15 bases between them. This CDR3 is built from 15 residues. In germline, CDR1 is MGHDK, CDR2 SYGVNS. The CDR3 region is CASSDVLQGSTEAFF. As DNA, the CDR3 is TGTGCCAGCAGTGATGTCTTGCAGGGCAGCACTGAAGCTTTCTTT.

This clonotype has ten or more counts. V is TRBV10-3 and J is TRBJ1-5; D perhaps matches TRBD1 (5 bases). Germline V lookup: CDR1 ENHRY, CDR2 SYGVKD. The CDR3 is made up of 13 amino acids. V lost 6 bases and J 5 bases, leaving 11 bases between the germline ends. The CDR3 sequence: CAIREGLDQPQHF. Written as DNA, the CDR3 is TGTGCCATCAGGGAGGGACTTGATCAGCCCCAGCATTTT.

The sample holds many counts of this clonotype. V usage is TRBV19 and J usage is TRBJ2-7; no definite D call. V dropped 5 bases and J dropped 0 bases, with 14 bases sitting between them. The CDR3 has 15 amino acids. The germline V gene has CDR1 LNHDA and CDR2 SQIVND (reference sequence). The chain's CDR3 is CASSSPFRSSYEQYF. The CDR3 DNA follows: TGTGCCAGTAGTTCGCCCTTCAGGAGCTCCTACGAGCAGTACTTC.

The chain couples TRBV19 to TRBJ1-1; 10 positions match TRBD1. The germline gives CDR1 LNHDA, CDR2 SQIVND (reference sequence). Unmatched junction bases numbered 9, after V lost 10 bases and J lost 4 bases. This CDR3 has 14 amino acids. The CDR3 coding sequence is TGTGCCACCTGGACAGGGGGGAGACGCACTGAAGCTTTCTTT. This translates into CATWTGGRRTEAFF.

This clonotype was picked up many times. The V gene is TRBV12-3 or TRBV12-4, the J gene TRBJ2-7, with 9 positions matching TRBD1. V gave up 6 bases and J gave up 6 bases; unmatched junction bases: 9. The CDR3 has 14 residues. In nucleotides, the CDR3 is TGTGCCAGCAGAACCGGGACAGGGAACACCGAGCAGTACTTC. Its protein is CASRTGTGNTEQYF.

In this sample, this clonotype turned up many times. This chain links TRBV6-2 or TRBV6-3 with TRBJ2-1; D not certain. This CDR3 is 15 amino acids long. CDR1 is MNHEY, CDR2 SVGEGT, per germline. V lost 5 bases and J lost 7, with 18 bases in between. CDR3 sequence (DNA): TGTGCCAGCAGTACCTCGGGTGGTTGGAGTAATGAGCAGTTCTTC. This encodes CASSTSGGWSNEQFF.

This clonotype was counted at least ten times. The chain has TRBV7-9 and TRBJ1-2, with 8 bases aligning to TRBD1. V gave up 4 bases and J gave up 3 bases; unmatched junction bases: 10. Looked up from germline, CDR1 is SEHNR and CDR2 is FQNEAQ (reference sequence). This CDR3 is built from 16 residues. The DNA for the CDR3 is TGTGCCAGCAGCTACCGGGACAGGCCTACCCACTATGGCTACACCTTC. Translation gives CASSYRDRPTHYGYTF.